Listed below are T cell receptor beta chains from one sample, sequenced in a study of blood T cells in healthy people across ages. TCRdb re-analysed the 5' RACE reads in MiXCR, keeping a single row per CDR3 protein. The sample records 540,000 or so distinct CDR3 sequences, roughly a quarter being singletons. Material for sequencing was blood. The receptors come from a woman between 65 and 79 years old in good health. The CDR3 runs from the conserved cysteine through the conserved F or W. A D gene is named only where the DNA matches it firmly. Some rows have no size entry. The others give once, few or many, or a class for an expanded clone.

CDR3 protein	CDR3 DNA	J gene	V gene	D gene	clone size
CASSLLAGGINEQFF	TGTGCCAGCAGCTTATTAGCGGGGGGGATCAATGAGCAGTTCTTC	TRBJ2-1	TRBV7-3	TRBD2	few
CSARPSSCNEQFF	TGCAGTGCTAGGCCTAGCTCCTGCAATGAGCAGTTCTTC	TRBJ2-1	TRBV20-1	NA	NA
CASSSGTGTGSPLHF	TGCGCCAGCAGCTCCGGGACAGGGACCGGTTCACCCCTCCACTTT	TRBJ1-6	TRBV5-1	TRBD1	NA
CASSSAQGGTEAFF	TGTGCCAGCAGCTCCGCCCAGGGGGGCACTGAAGCTTTCTTT	TRBJ1-1	TRBV7-6	TRBD1	NA
CASSETPGRLTQYF	TGTGCCAGCAGTGAAACCCCCGGACGGCTGACCCAGTACTTC	TRBJ2-5	TRBV2	NA	NA
CASSPIPGNEQFF	TGTGCCAGCAGCCCCATCCCCGGAAATGAGCAGTTCTTC	TRBJ2-1	TRBV7-9	NA	once
CASSYGLSGGYTF	TGTGCCAGCAGTTACGGGCTCTCTGGGGGCTACACCTTC	TRBJ1-2	TRBV6-2/TRBV6-3	NA	NA
CSASRSGIRETQYF	TGCAGTGCTTCACGCAGCGGGATTAGAGAGACCCAGTACTTC	TRBJ2-5	TRBV20-1	TRBD2	NA
CASSYTNQSQHF	TGTGCCAGCAGTTACACCAATCAGTCCCAGCATTTT	TRBJ1-5	TRBV6-2/TRBV6-3	NA	few
CASSLSGVGANVLTF	TGTGCCAGCAGCTTGTCAGGGGTTGGGGCCAACGTCCTGACTTTC	TRBJ2-6	TRBV7-3	NA	NA